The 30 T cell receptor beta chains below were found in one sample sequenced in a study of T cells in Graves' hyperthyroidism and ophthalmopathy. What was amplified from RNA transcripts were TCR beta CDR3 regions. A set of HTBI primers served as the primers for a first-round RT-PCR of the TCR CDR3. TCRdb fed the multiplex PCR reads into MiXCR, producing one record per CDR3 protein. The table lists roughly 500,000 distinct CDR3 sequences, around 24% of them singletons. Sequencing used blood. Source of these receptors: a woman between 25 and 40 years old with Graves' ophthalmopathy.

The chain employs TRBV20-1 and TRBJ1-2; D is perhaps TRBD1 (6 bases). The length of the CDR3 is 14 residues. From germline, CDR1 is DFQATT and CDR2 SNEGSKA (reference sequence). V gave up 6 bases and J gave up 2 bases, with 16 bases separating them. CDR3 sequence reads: CSAPVGGRNYGYTF. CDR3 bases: TGCAGTGCCCCGGTGGGGGGGCGCAACTATGGCTACACCTTC.

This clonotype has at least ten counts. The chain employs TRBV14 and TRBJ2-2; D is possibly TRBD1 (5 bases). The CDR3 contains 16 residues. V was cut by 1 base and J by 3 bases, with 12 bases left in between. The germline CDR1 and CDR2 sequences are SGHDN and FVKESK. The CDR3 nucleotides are TGTGCCAGCAGCCAAGTAAGGGGTCTAGACACCGGGGAGCTGTTTTTT. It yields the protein CASSQVRGLDTGELFF.

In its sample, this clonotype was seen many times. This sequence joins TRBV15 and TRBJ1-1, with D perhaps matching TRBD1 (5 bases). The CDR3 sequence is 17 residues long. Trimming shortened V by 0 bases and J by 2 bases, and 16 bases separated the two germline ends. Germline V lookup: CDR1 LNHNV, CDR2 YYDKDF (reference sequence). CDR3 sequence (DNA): TGTGCCACCAGCAGAGAGACAGCCTCGTCTGACAACACTGAAGCTTTCTTT. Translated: CATSRETASSDNTEAFF.

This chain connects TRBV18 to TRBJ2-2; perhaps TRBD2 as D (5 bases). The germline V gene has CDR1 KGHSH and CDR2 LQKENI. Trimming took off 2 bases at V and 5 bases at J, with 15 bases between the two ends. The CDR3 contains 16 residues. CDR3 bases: TGTGCCAGCTCACCAGACGTGGCGGGTGCTACCGGGGAGCTGTTTTTT. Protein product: CASSPDVAGATGELFF.

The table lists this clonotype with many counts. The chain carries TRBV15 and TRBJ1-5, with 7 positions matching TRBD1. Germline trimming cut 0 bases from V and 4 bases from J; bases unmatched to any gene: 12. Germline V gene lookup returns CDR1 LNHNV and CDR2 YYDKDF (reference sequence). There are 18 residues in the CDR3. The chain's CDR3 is CATSRDMAQGFWNQPQHF. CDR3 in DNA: TGTGCCACCAGCAGAGATATGGCACAGGGGTTTTGGAATCAGCCCCAGCATTTT.

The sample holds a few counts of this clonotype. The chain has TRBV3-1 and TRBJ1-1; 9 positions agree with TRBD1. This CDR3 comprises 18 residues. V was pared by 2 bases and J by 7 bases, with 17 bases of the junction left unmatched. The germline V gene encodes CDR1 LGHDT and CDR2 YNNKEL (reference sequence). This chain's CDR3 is CASSQQMGQGYTALEAFF. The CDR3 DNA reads TGTGCCAGCAGCCAACAAATGGGACAGGGATATACCGCCCTTGAAGCTTTCTTT.

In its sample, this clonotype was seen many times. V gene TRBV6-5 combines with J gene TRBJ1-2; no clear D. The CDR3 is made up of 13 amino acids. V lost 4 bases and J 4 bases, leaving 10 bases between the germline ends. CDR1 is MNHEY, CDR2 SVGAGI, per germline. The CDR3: CASSSGPLYGYTF. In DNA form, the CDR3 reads TGTGCCAGCAGTTCCGGGCCTCTCTATGGCTACACCTTC.

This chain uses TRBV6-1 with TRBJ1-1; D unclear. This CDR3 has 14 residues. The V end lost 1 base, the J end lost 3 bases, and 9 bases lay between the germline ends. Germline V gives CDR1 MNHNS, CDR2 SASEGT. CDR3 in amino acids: CASSEDWEYTEAFF. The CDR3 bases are TGTGCCAGCAGTGAAGATTGGGAGTACACTGAAGCTTTCTTT.

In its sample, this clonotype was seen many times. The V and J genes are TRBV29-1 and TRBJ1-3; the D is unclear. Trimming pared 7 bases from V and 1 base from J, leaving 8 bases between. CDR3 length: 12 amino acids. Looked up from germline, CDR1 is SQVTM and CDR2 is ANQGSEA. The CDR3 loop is CSGVFSGNTIYF. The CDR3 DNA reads TGCAGCGGGGTCTTTTCTGGAAACACCATATATTTT. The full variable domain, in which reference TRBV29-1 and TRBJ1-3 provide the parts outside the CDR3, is SAVISQKPSRDICQRGTSLTIQCQVDSQVTMMFWYRQQPGQSLTLIATANQGSEATYESGFVIDKFPISRPNLTFSTLTVSNMSPEDSSIYLCSGVFSGNTIYFGEGSWLTVV.

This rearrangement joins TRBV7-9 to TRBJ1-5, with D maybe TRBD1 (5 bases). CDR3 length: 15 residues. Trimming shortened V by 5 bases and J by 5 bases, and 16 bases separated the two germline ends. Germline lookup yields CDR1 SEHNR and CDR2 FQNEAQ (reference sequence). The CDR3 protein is CASSPQGNSDQPQHF. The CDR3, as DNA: TGTGCCAGCAGCCCTCAGGGTAATTCGGATCAGCCCCAGCATTTT.

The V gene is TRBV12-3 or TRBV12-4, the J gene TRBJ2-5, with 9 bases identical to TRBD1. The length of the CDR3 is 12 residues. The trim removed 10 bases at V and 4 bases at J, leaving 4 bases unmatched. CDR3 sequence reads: CAILQGAETQYF. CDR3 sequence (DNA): TGTGCCATCTTACAGGGGGCAGAGACCCAGTACTTC.

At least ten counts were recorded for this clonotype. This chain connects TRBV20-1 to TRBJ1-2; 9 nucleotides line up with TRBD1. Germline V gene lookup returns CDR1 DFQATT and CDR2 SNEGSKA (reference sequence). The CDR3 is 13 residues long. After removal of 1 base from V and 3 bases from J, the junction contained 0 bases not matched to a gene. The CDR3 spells CSARGTGDYGYTF. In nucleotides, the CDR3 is TGCAGTGCTAGAGGGACAGGGGACTATGGCTACACCTTC.

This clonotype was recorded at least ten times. The CDR3 DNA is TGCAGTGCTCCCACAGGGGGCGGCAATCAGCCCCAGCATTTT. Translation: CSAPTGGGNQPQHF. The chain carries TRBV20-1 and TRBJ1-5; 9 nucleotides match TRBD1. This CDR3 region has 14 residues. The germline V gene encodes CDR1 DFQATT and CDR2 SNEGSKA (reference sequence). V gave up 5 bases and J gave up 2 bases; unmatched junction bases: 4.

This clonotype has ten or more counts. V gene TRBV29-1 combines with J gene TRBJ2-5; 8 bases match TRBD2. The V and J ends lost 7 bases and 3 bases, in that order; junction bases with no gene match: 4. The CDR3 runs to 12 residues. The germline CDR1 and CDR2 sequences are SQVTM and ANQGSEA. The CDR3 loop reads CSGSGVEETQYF. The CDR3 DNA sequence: TGCAGCGGTAGCGGGGTTGAAGAGACCCAGTACTTC.

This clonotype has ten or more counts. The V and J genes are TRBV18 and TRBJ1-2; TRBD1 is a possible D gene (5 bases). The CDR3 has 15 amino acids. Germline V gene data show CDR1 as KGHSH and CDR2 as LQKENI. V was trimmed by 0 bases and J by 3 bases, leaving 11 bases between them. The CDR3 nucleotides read TGTGCCAGCTCACCACCCCAGGGCCCGTACTATGGCTACACCTTC. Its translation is CASSPPQGPYYGYTF.

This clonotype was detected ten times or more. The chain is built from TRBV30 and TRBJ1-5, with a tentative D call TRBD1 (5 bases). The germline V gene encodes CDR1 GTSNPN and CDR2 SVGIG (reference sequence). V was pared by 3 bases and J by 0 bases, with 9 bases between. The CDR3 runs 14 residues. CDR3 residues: CAWSSTVSNQPQHF. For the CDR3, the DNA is TGTGCCTGGAGCTCGACAGTTAGCAATCAGCCCCAGCATTTT.

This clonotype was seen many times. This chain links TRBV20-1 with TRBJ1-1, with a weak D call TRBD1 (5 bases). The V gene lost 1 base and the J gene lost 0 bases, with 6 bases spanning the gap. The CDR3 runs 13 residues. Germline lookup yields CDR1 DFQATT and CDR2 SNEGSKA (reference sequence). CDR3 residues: CSARGDLNTEAFF. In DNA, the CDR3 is TGCAGTGCTAGAGGGGACCTGAACACTGAAGCTTTCTTT.

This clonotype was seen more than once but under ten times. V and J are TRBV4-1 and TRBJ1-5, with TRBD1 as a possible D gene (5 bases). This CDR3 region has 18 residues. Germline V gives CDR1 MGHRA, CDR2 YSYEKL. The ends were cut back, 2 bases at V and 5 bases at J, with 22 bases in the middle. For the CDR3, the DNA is TGCGCCAGCAGCCAATTTCAGGGTAGCCTCCGTATTGATCAGCCCCAGCATTTT. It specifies CASSQFQGSLRIDQPQHF.

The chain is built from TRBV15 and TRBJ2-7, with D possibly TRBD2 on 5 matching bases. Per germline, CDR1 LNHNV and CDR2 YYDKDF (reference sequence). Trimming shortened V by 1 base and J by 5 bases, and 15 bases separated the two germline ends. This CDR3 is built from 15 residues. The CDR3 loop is CATSRGGLQSNEQYF. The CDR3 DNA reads TGTGCCACCAGCAGAGGAGGGTTGCAATCCAACGAGCAGTACTTC. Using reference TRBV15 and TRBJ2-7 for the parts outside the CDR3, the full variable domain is DAMVIQNPRYQVTQFGKPVTLSCSQTLNHNVMYWYQQKSSQAPKLLFHYYDKDFNNEADTPDNFQSRRPNTSFCFLDIRSPGLGDTAMYLCATSRGGLQSNEQYFGPGTRLTVT.

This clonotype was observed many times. As DNA, the CDR3 is TGTGCCAGCAGTTCCCGGACAGGGCCGGGAGGCTACACCTTC. Translation gives CASSSRTGPGGYTF. The chain joins TRBV12-3 or TRBV12-4 to TRBJ1-2, with 8 bases aligning to TRBD1. The CDR3 contains 14 residues. Trimming at V came to 4 bases and at J to 8 bases, leaving 9 bases not matched to a gene.

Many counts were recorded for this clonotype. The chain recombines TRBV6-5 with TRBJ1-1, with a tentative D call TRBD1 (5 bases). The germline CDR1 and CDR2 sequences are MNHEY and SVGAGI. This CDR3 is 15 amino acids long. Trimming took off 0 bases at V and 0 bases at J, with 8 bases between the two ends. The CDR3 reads CASSYSGDLNTEAFF. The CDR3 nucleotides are TGTGCCAGCAGTTACTCAGGGGACCTGAACACTGAAGCTTTCTTT.

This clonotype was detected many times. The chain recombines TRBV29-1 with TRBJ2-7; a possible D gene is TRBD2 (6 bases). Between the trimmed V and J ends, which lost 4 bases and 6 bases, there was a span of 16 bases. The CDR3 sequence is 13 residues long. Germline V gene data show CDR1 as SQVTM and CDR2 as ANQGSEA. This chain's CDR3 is CSVVGGFFAEQYF. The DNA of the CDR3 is TGCAGCGTTGTCGGAGGGTTTTTCGCCGAGCAGTACTTC.

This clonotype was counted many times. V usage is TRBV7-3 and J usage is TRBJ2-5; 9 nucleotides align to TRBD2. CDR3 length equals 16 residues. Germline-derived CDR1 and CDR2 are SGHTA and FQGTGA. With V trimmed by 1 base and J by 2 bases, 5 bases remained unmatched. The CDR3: CASSLMAGGLQETQYF. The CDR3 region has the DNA TGTGCCAGCAGCTTAATGGCGGGGGGGCTTCAAGAGACCCAGTACTTC.

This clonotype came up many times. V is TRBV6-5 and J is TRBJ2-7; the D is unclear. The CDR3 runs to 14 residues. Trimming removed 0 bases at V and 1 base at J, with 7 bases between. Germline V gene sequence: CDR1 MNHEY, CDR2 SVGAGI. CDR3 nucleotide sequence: TGTGCCAGCAGTTACTCGTTGGGTTCCTACGAGCAGTACTTC. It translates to CASSYSLGSYEQYF.

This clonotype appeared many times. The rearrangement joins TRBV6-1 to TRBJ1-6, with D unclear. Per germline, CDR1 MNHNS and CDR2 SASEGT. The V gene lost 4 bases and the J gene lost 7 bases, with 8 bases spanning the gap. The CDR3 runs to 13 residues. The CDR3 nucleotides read TGTGCCAGCAGTGCAGACGGAAATTCACCCCTCCACTTT. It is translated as CASSADGNSPLHF.

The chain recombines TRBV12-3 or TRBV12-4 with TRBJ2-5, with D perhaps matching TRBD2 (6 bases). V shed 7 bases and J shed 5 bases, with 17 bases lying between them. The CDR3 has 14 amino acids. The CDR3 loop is CASTLTGVGETQYF. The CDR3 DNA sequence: TGTGCCAGCACTCTGACGGGAGTCGGTGAGACCCAGTACTTC.

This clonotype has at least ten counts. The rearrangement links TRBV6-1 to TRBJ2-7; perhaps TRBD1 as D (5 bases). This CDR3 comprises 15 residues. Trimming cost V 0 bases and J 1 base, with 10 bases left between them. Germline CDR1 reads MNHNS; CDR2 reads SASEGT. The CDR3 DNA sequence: TGTGCCAGCAGTGAAGCCCACGACAGTTCCTACGAGCAGTACTTC. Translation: CASSEAHDSSYEQYF.

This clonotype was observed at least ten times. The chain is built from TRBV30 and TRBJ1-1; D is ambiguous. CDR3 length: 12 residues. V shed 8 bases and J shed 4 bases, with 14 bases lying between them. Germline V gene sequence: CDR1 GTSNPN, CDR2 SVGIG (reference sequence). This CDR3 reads CARTRVGTEAFF. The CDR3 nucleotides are TGTGCCCGAACGCGGGTGGGCACTGAAGCTTTCTTT.

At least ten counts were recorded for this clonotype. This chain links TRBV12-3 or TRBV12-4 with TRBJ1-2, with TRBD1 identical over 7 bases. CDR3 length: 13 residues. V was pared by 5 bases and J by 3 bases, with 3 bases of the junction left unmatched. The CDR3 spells CASSPDRDYGYTF. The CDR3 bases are TGTGCCAGCAGTCCAGACAGGGACTATGGCTACACCTTC.

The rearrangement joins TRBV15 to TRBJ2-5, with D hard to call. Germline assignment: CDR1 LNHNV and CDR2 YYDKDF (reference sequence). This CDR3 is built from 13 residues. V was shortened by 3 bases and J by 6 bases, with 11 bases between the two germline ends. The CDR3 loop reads CATSRESGKTQYF. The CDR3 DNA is TGTGCCACCAGCAGGGAGAGTGGGAAGACCCAGTACTTC. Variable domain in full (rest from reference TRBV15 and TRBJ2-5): DAMVIQNPRYQVTQFGKPVTLSCSQTLNHNVMYWYQQKSSQAPKLLFHYYDKDFNNEADTPDNFQSRRPNTSFCFLDIRSPGLGDTAMYLCATSRESGKTQYFGPGTRLLVL.